The 16 T cell receptor beta chains given below trace back to one sample, sequenced in a study of blood T cell repertoires in COVID-19. The assay was immunoSEQ multiplex PCR, and TCRdb's table has in-frame clones only and misses some. The sample yields about 220,000 clones, about 85% seen once. The sequenced sample was peripheral blood. The origin of the receptors is a man younger than 40 with active or convalescent COVID-19.

This rearrangement joins TRBV10-3 to TRBJ2-3; unclear D gene. Between the trimmed V and J ends, which lost 3 bases and 4 bases, there was a span of 11 bases. This CDR3 has 14 amino acids. Germline loops: CDR1 ENHRY, CDR2 SYGVKD. The CDR3, as DNA: TGTGCCATCAGTGAAGGTGCTAGGCCAGATACGCAGTATTTT. Translating gives CAISEGARPDTQYF.

This clone was seen a few times. The CDR3 reads CATSTPGSPGELFF. The CDR3 coding sequence is TGTGCCACCAGCACTCCAGGTTCCCCCGGGGAGCTGTTTTTT. The rearrangement uses TRBV15 and TRBJ2-2; no definite D call. The CDR3 is 14 residues long. Germline-derived CDR1 and CDR2 are LNHNV and YYDKDF (reference sequence). V lost 4 bases and J 6 bases, leaving 12 bases between the germline ends.

J is TRBJ2-1 and V is TRBV5-1, with 9 nucleotides matching TRBD2. Germline V gene sequence: CDR1 SGHRS, CDR2 YFSETQ. CDR3 length: 15 residues. V lost 2 bases, J lost 4 bases, and 4 bases stayed unmatched. CDR3 in amino acids: CASSFAGGRYNEQFF. The CDR3 DNA reads TGCGCCAGCAGCTTTGCGGGGGGGCGGTACAATGAGCAGTTCTTC. Complete variable domain (other parts from reference TRBV5-1 and TRBJ2-1): KAGVTQTPRYLIKTRGQQVTLSCSPISGHRSVSWYQQTPGQGLQFLFEYFSETQRNKGNFPGRFSGRQFSNSRSEMNVSTLELGDSALYLCASSFAGGRYNEQFFGPGTRLTVL.

This chain joins TRBV28 and TRBJ2-2, with TRBD1 identical over 10 bases. V shed 6 bases, J shed 6 bases, and the junction held 7 bases outside the gene matches. There are 15 residues in the CDR3. Germline V CDR1 and CDR2: MDHEN, SYDVKM. The CDR3 protein is CASRLGQGSPGELFF. Written as DNA, the CDR3 is TGTGCCAGCAGGCTGGGACAGGGGTCTCCCGGGGAGCTGTTTTTT.

The gene calls are TRBV28 and TRBJ2-3, with D perhaps TRBD2 (5 bases). The CDR3 is made up of 14 amino acids. CDR1 and CDR2 (germline): MDHEN, SYDVKM. With 10 bases removed from V and 6 bases from J, the gap between germline ends came to 20 bases. The CDR3 bases are TGTGCCAACGAACCCGGACTGCTCAAGGATACGCAGTATTTT. Translation gives CANEPGLLKDTQYF.

This chain uses TRBV7-2 with TRBJ1-2; a weak D match, TRBD1 (6 bases). CDR3 length: 13 amino acids. Germline loops: CDR1 SGHTA, CDR2 FQGNSA. V was shortened by 3 bases and J by 4 bases, with 9 bases between the two germline ends. Here the CDR3 reads CASSFPGVYGYTF. CDR3 DNA: TGTGCCAGCAGCTTCCCAGGGGTCTATGGCTACACCTTC.

The chain uses TRBV28 and TRBJ2-1; 8 bases line up with TRBD1. The CDR3 totals 11 residues. With V trimmed by 7 bases and J by 12 bases, 5 bases remained unmatched. Germline values: CDR1 MDHEN, CDR2 SYDVKM. In DNA, the CDR3 is TGTGCCAGCACGGACGACAGGGGGCAGTTCTTC. Translating gives CASTDDRGQFF. Filled out from reference TRBV28 and TRBJ2-1, the complete variable domain reads DVKVTQSSRYLVKRTGEKVFLECVQDMDHENMFWYRQDPGLGLRLIYFSYDVKMKEKGDIPEGYSVSREKKERFSLILESASTNQTSMYLCASTDDRGQFFGPGTRLTVL.

This chain joins TRBV6-5 and TRBJ2-2; 9 nucleotides agree with TRBD2. Germline CDR1 MNHEY, CDR2 SVGAGI. V dropped 8 bases and J dropped 4; count of bases not matched to a gene: 5. CDR3 length equals 14 residues. Here the CDR3 reads CASALAGPTGELFF. As DNA, the CDR3 is TGTGCCAGCGCTCTAGCGGGACCCACCGGGGAGCTGTTTTTT.

This CDR3 is CASSLDGSSYNSPLHF. CDR3 nucleotide sequence: TGCGCCAGCAGCTTGGATGGTAGCTCCTATAATTCACCCCTCCACTTT. This chain uses TRBV5-1 with TRBJ1-6; D ambiguous. Germline CDR1 and CDR2: SGHRS and YFSETQ. Trimming stripped 0 bases from V and 0 bases from J, with 7 bases between. The CDR3 runs to 16 residues.

This chain joins TRBV19 and TRBJ1-5; D uncertain. CDR3 length: 13 residues. Germline V gene sequence: CDR1 LNHDA, CDR2 SQIVND (reference sequence). Trimming removed 2 bases at V and 5 bases at J, with 7 bases between. The CDR3 reads CASSIKQDQPQHF. For the CDR3, the DNA is TGTGCCAGTAGTATAAAGCAGGATCAGCCCCAGCATTTT.

The chain carries TRBV6-4 and TRBJ2-1, with TRBD2 identical over 12 bases. The V gene's germline CDR1 is MRHNA and CDR2 SNTAGT. The J segment lost 0 bases and the V segment lost 2 bases, leaving 8 bases of the junction unmatched. The CDR3 consists of 19 residues. CDR3 nucleotides: TGTGCCAGCAGTGACCGGGCTAGCGGGGGGGCTCTCTCCTACAATGAGCAGTTCTTC. Translation gives CASSDRASGGALSYNEQFF.

The rearrangement joins TRBV6-1 to TRBJ1-4; possibly TRBD1 for D (5 bases). The V end lost 2 bases, the J end lost 9 bases, and 22 bases lay between the germline ends. The CDR3 has 17 amino acids. The V gene's germline CDR1 is MNHNS and CDR2 SASEGT. The CDR3 region is CASSEMSSIGRDQKLFF. In nucleotides, the CDR3 is TGTGCCAGCAGTGAAATGTCGAGTATTGGGAGGGACCAAAAACTGTTTTTT.

The chain combines TRBV3-1 (or the pseudogene TRBV3-2) with TRBJ2-3; tentatively, D is TRBD1 (5 bases). V was trimmed by 0 bases and J by 5 bases, leaving 12 bases between them. The CDR3 contains 15 residues. The germline gives CDR1 LGHDT, CDR2 YNNKEL (reference sequence). The CDR3 nucleotides read TGTGCCAGCAGCCAAGACCTACCAAGGGGAGATACGCAGTATTTT. Translation: CASSQDLPRGDTQYF.

The gene calls are TRBV19 and TRBJ2-7; the match to TRBD2 covers 8 bases. From germline, CDR1 is LNHDA and CDR2 SQIVND (reference sequence). V lost 3 bases to trimming and J lost 5 bases; unmatched junction nucleotides: 9. The CDR3 is 15 amino acids. This CDR3 is CASSIPLSGKNEQYF. The CDR3 nucleotides are TGTGCCAGTAGTATCCCTCTTAGCGGGAAGAACGAGCAGTACTTC.

The CDR3 here is CASSTRDRGRGGYTF. CDR3 DNA sequence: TGTGCCAGCAGTACCAGGGACAGGGGGCGCGGGGGCTACACCTTC. This rearrangement joins TRBV27 to TRBJ1-2, with 12 nucleotides matching TRBD1. The CDR3 consists of 15 residues. V lost 5 bases to trimming and J lost 8 bases; unmatched junction nucleotides: 9. The V gene's germline CDR1 is MNHEY and CDR2 SMNVEV (reference sequence).

The J gene is TRBJ1-1, the V gene TRBV9; perhaps TRBD1 as D (6 bases). The germline CDR1 and CDR2 sequences are SGDLS and YYNGEE. The ends were cut back, 0 bases at V and 1 base at J, with 7 bases in the middle. CDR3 length equals 14 residues. The CDR3 reads CASSVAGANTEAFF. CDR3 bases: TGTGCCAGCAGCGTAGCAGGGGCGAACACTGAAGCTTTCTTT.